This record covers a single T cell receptor (beta chain). This clonotype has a handful of counts. Its antigen is currently not known. No base quality values were provided; no much bigger clone lies one nucleotide off. For CDR1 and CDR2, the germline V gene (reference sequence) lists DFQATT and SNEGSKA. Ends trimmed: V by 8 bases, J by 5 bases; bases unmatched to a gene: 9. The CDR3 runs 14 amino acids, cysteine and phenylalanine included. Only the CDR3 part of the read is kept: 42 bases, read in frame from the first base. The data derive from a study of T-cell reconstitution after alpha-beta-depleted transplantation in children (dated by TCRdb to the mid-2010s). At the level of the whole study: T-cell immune reconstitution after TCRalphabeta/CD19-depleted allogeneic hematopoietic cell transplantation in children was quantitatively tracked in the study by means of TCR repertoire profiling.

The library was obtained by PCR. Sequencer: Illumina HiSeq 2500. TCR libraries were prepared with molecular barcoding, using unique molecular identifiers to normalize TCRbeta repertoire quantification. TCRdb itself trimmed the public reads at Q25 with fastp, ran MiXCR and retained productive beta chains. Entries are consolidated by CDR3 protein sequence, retaining the most common genes and DNA. The sample profile shows around 480,000 distinct CDR3 sequences; approximately 30% of them were found once. The leading ten clones occupy 2% to 3% of the sample. The sample consisted of PBMCs from the stem cell graft donor, taken from the stem cell graft. The rearrangement combines TRBV20-1 with TRBJ2-5; TRBD2 fits 12 bases in the junction. This TCR came from a human donor who donated a stem cell graft to a child with aplastic anemia. CDR3 sequence: CSTGGLAGRETQYF. The sequence in DNA is TGCAGTACCGGAGGACTAGCGGGACGGGAGACCCAGTACTTC.